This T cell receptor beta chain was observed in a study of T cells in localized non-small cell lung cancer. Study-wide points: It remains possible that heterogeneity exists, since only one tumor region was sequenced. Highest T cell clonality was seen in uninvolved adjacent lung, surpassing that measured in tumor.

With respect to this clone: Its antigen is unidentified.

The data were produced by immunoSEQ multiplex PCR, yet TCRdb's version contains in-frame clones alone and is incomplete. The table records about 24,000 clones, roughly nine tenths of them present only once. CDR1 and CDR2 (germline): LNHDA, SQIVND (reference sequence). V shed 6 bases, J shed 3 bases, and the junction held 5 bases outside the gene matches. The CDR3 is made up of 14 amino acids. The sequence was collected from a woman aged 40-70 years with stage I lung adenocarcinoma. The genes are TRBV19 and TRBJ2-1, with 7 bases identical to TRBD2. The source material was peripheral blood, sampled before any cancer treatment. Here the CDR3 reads CASSGGGNYNEQFF. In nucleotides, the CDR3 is TGTGCCAGTAGCGGGGGAGGGAACTACAATGAGCAGTTCTTC.